The 20 T cell receptor beta chains reported below all come from one sample, sequenced in a study of T cell responses to AZD1222 COVID-19 vaccine. Assay used: immunoSEQ multiplex PCR; TCRdb lists only in-frame clones, some missing. The sample holds approximately 100,000 clones, about 92% seen once. Sequenced material: peripheral blood, taken 28 days after the second AZD1222 dose. These receptors all come from an adult who received the AZD1222 COVID-19 vaccine.

This clone was found a few times. J is TRBJ1-1 and V is TRBV14; weak D call: TRBD1 (5 bases). V was trimmed by 6 bases and J by 5 bases, leaving 16 bases between them. CDR1 and CDR2 from the germline V gene are SGHDN and FVKESK. The CDR3 is 14 amino acids. The CDR3: CASSIVQGGTEAFF. CDR3 bases: TGTGCCAGCAGTATCGTGCAGGGCGGGACTGAAGCTTTCTTT.

J is TRBJ2-1 and V is TRBV30; D is ambiguous. The CDR3 is made up of 14 amino acids. Germline CDR1 GTSNPN, CDR2 SVGIG (reference sequence). Trimming pared 0 bases from V and 4 bases from J, leaving 10 bases between. CDR3 sequence (DNA): TGTGCCTGGAGTGTCTCACATGGGTACAATGAGCAGTTCTTC. As protein: CAWSVSHGYNEQFF.

V is TRBV6-5 and J is TRBJ2-7; 7 bases are shared with TRBD2. The CDR3 spans 16 residues. The germline V gene encodes CDR1 MNHEY and CDR2 SVGAGI. V gave up 0 bases and J gave up 0 bases; unmatched junction bases: 5. The CDR3 protein is CASSYSYGRSSYEQYF. Here the CDR3 DNA reads TGTGCCAGCAGTTACTCTTACGGGAGGAGCTCCTACGAGCAGTACTTC.

V usage is TRBV27 and J usage is TRBJ2-1; 11 positions match TRBD2. Germline loops: CDR1 MNHEY, CDR2 SMNVEV (reference sequence). The CDR3 runs to 16 residues. The ends lost 4 bases at V and 12 bases at J; junction bases unmatched: 14. As DNA, the CDR3 is TGTGCCAGCAGTTCCCGGGTTAGCGGGGGGGCCTTCGGGCAGTTCTTC. Protein: CASSSRVSGGAFGQFF.

This sequence joins TRBV4-1 and TRBJ2-2; D is possibly TRBD1 or TRBD2 (5 bases each). The CDR3 is 14 residues long. V was shortened by 3 bases and J by 2 bases, with 7 bases between the two germline ends. Germline V gives CDR1 MGHRA, CDR2 YSYEKL. CDR3 loop: CASSHGTNTGELFF. The CDR3 coding sequence is TGCGCCAGCAGCCACGGGACCAACACCGGGGAGCTGTTTTTT.

This clone is a singleton in its sample. The chain has TRBV4-3 and TRBJ1-1; tentative D call: TRBD1 (6 bases). The CDR3 is 17 amino acids. Germline V gene data show CDR1 as LGHNA and CDR2 as YSLEER. Trimming shortened V by 1 base and J by 0 bases, and 15 bases separated the two germline ends. The CDR3 here is CASSQVATGRLNTEAFF. CDR3 DNA: TGCGCCAGCAGCCAAGTTGCAACAGGGAGACTGAACACTGAAGCTTTCTTT.

This clone was counted a single time. This rearrangement joins TRBV7-2 to TRBJ1-3; 11 nucleotides align to TRBD1. The CDR3 contains 15 residues. Trimming at V came to 5 bases and at J to 4 bases, leaving 4 bases not matched to a gene. Germline V gene lookup returns CDR1 SGHTA and CDR2 FQGNSA. CDR3 sequence (DNA): TGTGCCAGCAGCGCGGACAGGGGGCCCGGAAACACCATATATTTT. It translates to CASSADRGPGNTIYF.

The chain recombines TRBV4-2 with TRBJ2-2; TRBD2 is a possible D gene (5 bases). CDR1 and CDR2 from the germline V gene are LGHNA and YNFKEQ. The ends were cut back, 4 bases at V and 2 bases at J, with 17 bases in the middle. The CDR3 has 17 amino acids. The CDR3 sequence: CASSPRGYRDNTGELFF. The CDR3 coding sequence is TGTGCCAGCAGCCCTCGTGGTTACCGGGATAACACCGGGGAGCTGTTTTTT.

The chain joins TRBV4-2 to TRBJ1-3; TRBD1 matches 7 bases. CDR1 and CDR2 (germline): LGHNA, YNFKEQ. CDR3 size: 15 residues. The trim removed 7 bases at V and 4 bases at J, leaving 10 bases unmatched. This chain's CDR3 is CASTKRGQVGNTIYF. The CDR3, as DNA: TGTGCCAGCACTAAAAGAGGACAGGTGGGAAACACCATATATTTT.

The chain combines TRBV28 with TRBJ1-1; D unresolved. V was cut by 3 bases and J by 6 bases, with 23 bases left in between. Germline V lookup: CDR1 MDHEN, CDR2 SYDVKM. This CDR3 spans 17 amino acids. The CDR3 bases are TGTGCCAGCAGTTTCCGGGGTAGGAGGGCTGATTGGGCTGAAGCTTTCTTT. Amino acids: CASSFRGRRADWAEAFF.

V gene TRBV3-1 (or the pseudogene TRBV3-2) combines with J gene TRBJ1-6; 8 nucleotides agree with TRBD1. The CDR3 extends over 15 amino acids. CDR1 and CDR2 from the germline V gene are LGHDT and YNNKEL (reference sequence). With V trimmed by 4 bases and J by 7 bases, 6 bases remained unmatched. In DNA form, the CDR3 reads TGTGCCAGCAGCCGGCTGGACAGGGCGAATTCACCCCTCCACTTT. This gives the protein CASSRLDRANSPLHF.

The table lists this clone with a few counts. The chain employs TRBV7-2 and TRBJ1-2; D gene uncertain. Deletions cut 5 bases from V and 7 bases from J, with 14 bases between. The CDR3 loop spans 13 amino acids. CDR1 is SGHTA, CDR2 FQGNSA, per germline. Here the CDR3 DNA reads TGTGCCAGCAGCACTGGGGTGGCTCGTGGCTACACCTTC. It codes for CASSTGVARGYTF.

The gene calls are TRBV6-5 and TRBJ2-1, with a tentative D call TRBD2 (7 bases). The V gene's germline CDR1 is MNHEY and CDR2 SVGAGI. The CDR3 length is 15 residues. Trimming cost V 6 bases and J 3 bases, with 15 bases left between them. The CDR3, as DNA: TGTGCCAGCAGATACACGGGGGGCTTCTACAATGAGCAGTTCTTC. This sequence encodes CASRYTGGFYNEQFF.

This sequence joins TRBV7-2 and TRBJ1-1; D remains ambiguous. The germline gives CDR1 SGHTA, CDR2 FQGNSA. The CDR3 length is 14 residues. V lost 0 bases, J lost 4 bases, and 9 bases lay in between. CDR3 sequence (DNA): TGTGCCAGCAGCTTAGCGATCGCAGTCACTGAAGCTTTCTTT. Translated, it gives CASSLAIAVTEAFF.

V usage is TRBV19 and J usage is TRBJ2-1; 8 bases are shared with TRBD1. Germline-derived CDR1 and CDR2 are LNHDA and SQIVND (reference sequence). Germline trimming cut 3 bases from V and 5 bases from J; bases unmatched to any gene: 9. The CDR3 spans 16 residues. CDR3 nucleotides: TGTGCCAGTAGTATGAGGCAGGGGGCGGTGGACAATGAGCAGTTCTTC. This codes for CASSMRQGAVDNEQFF.

The chain employs TRBV5-1 and TRBJ2-5; D is unclear. V lost 1 base, J lost 2 bases, and 6 bases lay in between. This CDR3 has 13 amino acids. Looked up from germline, CDR1 is SGHRS and CDR2 is YFSETQ. DNA for the CDR3: TGCGCCAGCAGCTTGCAGCTTCAAGAGACCCAGTACTTC. Residues: CASSLQLQETQYF.

The chain links TRBV6-6 to TRBJ1-5, with TRBD1 identical over 9 bases. This CDR3 is 14 amino acids long. Germline V gives CDR1 MNHNY, CDR2 SVGAGI (reference sequence). Germline trimming cut 6 bases from V and 11 bases from J; bases unmatched to any gene: 11. Written as DNA, the CDR3 is TGTGCCAGCAGCCTAGGGACAGGGAGGGAAGCCCAGCATTTT. Amino acid sequence: CASSLGTGREAQHF.

The chain uses TRBV6-4 and TRBJ1-5; D possibly corresponds to TRBD1 (5 bases). With 5 bases removed from V and 7 bases from J, the gap between germline ends came to 12 bases. Germline lookup yields CDR1 MRHNA and CDR2 SNTAGT. The CDR3 spans 13 residues. The CDR3 reads CASSFGGEQPQHF. CDR3 nucleotides: TGTGCCAGCAGTTTCGGAGGGGAACAGCCCCAGCATTTT.

This chain links TRBV18 with TRBJ1-1; 10 bases line up with TRBD1. Germline CDR1 and CDR2: KGHSH and LQKENI. CDR3 length: 15 amino acids. V gave up 3 bases and J gave up 5 bases; unmatched junction bases: 6. CDR3 nucleotides: TGTGCCAGCTCACCGATGGACAGGGGGGGGACTGAAGCTTTCTTT. This codes for CASSPMDRGGTEAFF. The full variable domain, its missing parts supplied by reference TRBV18 and TRBJ1-1, is NAGVMQNPRHLVRRRGQEARLRCSPMKGHSHVYWYRQLPEEGLKFMVYLQKENIIDESGMPKERFSAEFPKEGPSILRIQQVVRGDSAAYFCASSPMDRGGTEAFFGQGTRLTVV.

The chain recombines TRBV6-2 or TRBV6-3 with TRBJ2-7; TRBD1 is a possible D gene (6 bases). The germline V gene encodes CDR1 MNHEY and CDR2 SVGEGT. The CDR3 contains 15 residues. V gave up 7 bases and J gave up 2 bases, with 18 bases separating them. This CDR3 is CASTPRRTVAYEQYF. The DNA of the CDR3 is TGTGCCAGCACCCCGAGAAGGACAGTCGCCTACGAGCAGTACTTC.